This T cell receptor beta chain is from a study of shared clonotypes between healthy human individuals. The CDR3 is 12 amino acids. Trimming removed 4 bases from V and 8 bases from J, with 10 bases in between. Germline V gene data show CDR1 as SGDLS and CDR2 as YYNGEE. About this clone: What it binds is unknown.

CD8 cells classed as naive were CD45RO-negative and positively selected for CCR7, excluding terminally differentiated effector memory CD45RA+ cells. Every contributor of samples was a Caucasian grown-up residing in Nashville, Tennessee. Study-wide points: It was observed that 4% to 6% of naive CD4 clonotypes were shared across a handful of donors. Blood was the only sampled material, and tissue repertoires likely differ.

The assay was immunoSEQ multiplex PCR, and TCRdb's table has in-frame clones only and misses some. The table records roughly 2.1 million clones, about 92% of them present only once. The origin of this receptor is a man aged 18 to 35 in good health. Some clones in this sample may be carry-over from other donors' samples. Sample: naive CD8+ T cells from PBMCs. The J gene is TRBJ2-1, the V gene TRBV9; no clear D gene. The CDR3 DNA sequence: TGTGCCAGCAGCCCATCTACAGATGAGCAGTTCTTC. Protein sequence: CASSPSTDEQFF. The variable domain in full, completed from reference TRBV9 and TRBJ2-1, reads DSGVTQTPKHLITATGQRVTLRCSPRSGDLSVYWYQQSLDQGLQFLIQYYNGEERAKGNILERFSAQQFPDLHSELNLSSLELGDSALYFCASSPSTDEQFFGPGTRLTVL.